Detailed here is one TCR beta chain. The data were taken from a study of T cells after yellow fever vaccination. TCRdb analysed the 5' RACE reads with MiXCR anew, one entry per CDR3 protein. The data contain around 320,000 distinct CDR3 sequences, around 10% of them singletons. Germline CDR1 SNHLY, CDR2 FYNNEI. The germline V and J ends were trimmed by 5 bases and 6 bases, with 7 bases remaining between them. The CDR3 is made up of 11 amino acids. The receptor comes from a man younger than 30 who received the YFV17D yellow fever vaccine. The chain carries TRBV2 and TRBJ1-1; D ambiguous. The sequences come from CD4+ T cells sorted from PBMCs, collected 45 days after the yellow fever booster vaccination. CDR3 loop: CASSTGPEAFF. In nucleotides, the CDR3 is TGTGCCAGCAGTACGGGCCCTGAAGCTTTCTTT.